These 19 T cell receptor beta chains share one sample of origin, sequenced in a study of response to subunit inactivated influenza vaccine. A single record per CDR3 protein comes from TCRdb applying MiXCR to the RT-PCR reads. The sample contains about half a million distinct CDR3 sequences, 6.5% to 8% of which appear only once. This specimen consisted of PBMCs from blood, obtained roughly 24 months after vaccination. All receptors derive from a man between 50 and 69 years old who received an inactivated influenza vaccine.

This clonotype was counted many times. CDR3 amino acids: CASSQEGSTDTQYF. The DNA for the CDR3 is TGCGCCAGCAGCCAAGAGGGCAGCACAGATACGCAGTATTTT. This chain connects TRBV4-3 to TRBJ2-3, with no clear D. The CDR3 contains 14 residues. The V end lost 0 bases, the J end lost 0 bases, and 4 bases lay between the germline ends. Germline-derived CDR1 and CDR2 are LGHNA and YSLEER.

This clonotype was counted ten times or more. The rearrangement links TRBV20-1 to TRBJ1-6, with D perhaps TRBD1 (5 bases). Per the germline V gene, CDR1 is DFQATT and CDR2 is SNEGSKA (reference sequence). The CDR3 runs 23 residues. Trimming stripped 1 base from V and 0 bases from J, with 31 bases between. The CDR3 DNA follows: TGCAGTGCTAGAGTTTCCCTCAGGGAAAACTTTGAAATAACCCGCTCCTATAATTCACCCCTCCACTTT. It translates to CSARVSLRENFEITRSYNSPLHF.

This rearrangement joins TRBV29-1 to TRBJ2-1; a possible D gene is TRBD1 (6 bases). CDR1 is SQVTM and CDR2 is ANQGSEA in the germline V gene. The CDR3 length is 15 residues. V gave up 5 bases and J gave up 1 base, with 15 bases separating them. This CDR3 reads CSVHSGQSSYNEQFF. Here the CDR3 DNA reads TGCAGCGTTCACAGTGGACAGAGTTCCTACAATGAGCAGTTCTTC.

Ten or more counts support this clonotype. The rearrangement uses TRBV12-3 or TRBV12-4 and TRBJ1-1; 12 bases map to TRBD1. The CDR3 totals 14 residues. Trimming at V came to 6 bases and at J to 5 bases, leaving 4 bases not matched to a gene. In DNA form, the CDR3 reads TGTGCCAGCAGAAGGGACAGGGGGCGAACTGAAGCTTTCTTT. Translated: CASRRDRGRTEAFF.

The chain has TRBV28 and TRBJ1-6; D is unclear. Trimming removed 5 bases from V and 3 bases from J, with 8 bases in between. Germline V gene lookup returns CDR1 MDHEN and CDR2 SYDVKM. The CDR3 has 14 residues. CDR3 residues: CASSAGLYNSPLHF. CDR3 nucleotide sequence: TGTGCCAGCAGTGCAGGACTCTATAATTCACCCCTCCACTTT.

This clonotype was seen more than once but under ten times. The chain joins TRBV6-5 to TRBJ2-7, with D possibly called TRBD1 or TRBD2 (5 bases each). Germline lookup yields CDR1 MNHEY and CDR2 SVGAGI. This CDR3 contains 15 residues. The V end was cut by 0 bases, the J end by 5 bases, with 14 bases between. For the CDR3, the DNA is TGTGCCAGCAGTTACTCGGGGACGGGGACGAACGAGCAGTACTTC. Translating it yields CASSYSGTGTNEQYF.

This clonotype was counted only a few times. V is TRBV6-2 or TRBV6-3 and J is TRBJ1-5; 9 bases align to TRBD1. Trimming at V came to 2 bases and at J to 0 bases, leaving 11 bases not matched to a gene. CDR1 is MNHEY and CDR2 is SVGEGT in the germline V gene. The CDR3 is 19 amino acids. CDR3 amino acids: CASSYTIGQGPSSNQPQHF. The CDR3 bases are TGTGCCAGCAGTTACACCATTGGACAGGGGCCTTCTAGCAATCAGCCCCAGCATTTT.

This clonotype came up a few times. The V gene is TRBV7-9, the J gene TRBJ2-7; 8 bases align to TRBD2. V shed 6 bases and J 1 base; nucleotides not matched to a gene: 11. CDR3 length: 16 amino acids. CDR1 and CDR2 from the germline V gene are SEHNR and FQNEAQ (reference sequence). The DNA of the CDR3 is TGTGCCAGCAGTCCAACAAGCGGGAGTCATTCCTACGAGCAGTACTTC. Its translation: CASSPTSGSHSYEQYF.

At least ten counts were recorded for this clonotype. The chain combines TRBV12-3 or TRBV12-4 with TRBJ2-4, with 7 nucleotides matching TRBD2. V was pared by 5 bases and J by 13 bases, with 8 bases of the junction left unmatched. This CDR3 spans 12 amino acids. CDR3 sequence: CASSPAGSLQYF. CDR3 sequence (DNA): TGTGCCAGCAGTCCAGCGGGGTCCCTCCAGTACTTC.

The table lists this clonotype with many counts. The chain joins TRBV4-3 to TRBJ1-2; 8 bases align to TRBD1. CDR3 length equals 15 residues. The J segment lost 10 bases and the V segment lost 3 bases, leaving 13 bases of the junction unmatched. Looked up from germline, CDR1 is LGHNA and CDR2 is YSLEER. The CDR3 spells CASSQGQDNSMDYTF. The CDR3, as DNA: TGCGCCAGCAGCCAGGGACAGGATAATTCTATGGACTACACCTTC.

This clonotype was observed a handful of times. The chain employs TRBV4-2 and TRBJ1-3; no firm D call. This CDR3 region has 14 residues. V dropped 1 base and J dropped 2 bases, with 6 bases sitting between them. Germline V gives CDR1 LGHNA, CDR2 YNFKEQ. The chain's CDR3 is CASSQGQTGNTIYF. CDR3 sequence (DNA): TGTGCCAGCAGCCAAGGGCAGACTGGAAACACCATATATTTT.

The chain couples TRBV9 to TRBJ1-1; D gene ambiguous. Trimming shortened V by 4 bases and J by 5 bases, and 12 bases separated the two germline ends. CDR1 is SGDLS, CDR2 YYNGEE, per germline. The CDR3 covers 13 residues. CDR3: CASSSLGETEAFF. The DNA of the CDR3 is TGTGCCAGCAGCTCCCTGGGAGAAACTGAAGCTTTCTTT.

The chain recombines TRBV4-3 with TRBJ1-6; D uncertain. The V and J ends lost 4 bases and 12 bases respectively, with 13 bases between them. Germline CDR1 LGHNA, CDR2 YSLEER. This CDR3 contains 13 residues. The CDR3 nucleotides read TGCGCCAGCAGCCTCTCGAAGTGGGAACCCCTCCACTTT. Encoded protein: CASSLSKWEPLHF.

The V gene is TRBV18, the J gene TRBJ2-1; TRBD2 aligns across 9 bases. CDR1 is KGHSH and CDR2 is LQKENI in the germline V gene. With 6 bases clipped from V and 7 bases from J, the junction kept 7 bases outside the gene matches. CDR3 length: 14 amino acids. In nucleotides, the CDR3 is TGTGCCAGCTCTGAGGGACTAGCCCAGAATGAGCAGTTCTTC. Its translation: CASSEGLAQNEQFF.

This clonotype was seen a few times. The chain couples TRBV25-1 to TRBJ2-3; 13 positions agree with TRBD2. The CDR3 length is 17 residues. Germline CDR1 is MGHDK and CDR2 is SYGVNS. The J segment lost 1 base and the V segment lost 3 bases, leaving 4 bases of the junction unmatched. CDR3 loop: CASSDPGLAGGTDTQYF. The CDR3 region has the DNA TGTGCCAGCAGTGACCCCGGACTAGCGGGGGGCACAGATACGCAGTATTTT.

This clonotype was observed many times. CDR3 region: CSEGQGPYNEQFF. The CDR3 bases are TGCAGCGAGGGGCAGGGGCCTTACAATGAGCAGTTCTTC. The V and J genes are TRBV29-1 and TRBJ2-1; tentative D call: TRBD1 (6 bases). The CDR3 loop spans 13 amino acids. V was clipped by 7 bases and J by 4 bases, with 14 bases between them. Looked up from germline, CDR1 is SQVTM and CDR2 is ANQGSEA.

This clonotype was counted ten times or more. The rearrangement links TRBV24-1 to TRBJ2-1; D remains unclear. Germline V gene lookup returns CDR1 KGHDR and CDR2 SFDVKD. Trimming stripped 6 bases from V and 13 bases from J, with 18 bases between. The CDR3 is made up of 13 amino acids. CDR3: CATSRSGAASQFF. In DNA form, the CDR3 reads TGTGCCACCAGTCGTTCAGGCGCGGCGTCCCAGTTCTTC.

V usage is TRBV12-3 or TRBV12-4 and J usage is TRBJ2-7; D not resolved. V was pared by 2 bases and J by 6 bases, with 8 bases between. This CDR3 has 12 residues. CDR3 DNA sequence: TGTGCCAGCAGTTTAACATGGGGCGAGCAGTACTTC. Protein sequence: CASSLTWGEQYF.

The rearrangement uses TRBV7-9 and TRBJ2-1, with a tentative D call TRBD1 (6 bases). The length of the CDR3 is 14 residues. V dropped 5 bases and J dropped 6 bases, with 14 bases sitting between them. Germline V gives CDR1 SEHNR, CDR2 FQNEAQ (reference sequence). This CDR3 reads CASSDGFRGNEQFF. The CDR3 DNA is TGTGCCAGCAGCGACGGATTCAGGGGCAATGAGCAGTTCTTC. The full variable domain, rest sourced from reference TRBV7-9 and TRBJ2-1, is DTGVSQNPRHKITKRGQNVTFRCDPISEHNRLYWYRQTLGQGPEFLTYFQNEAQLEKSRLLSDRFSAERPKGSFSTLEIQRTEQGDSAMYLCASSDGFRGNEQFFGPGTRLTVL.